Shown below are 16 T cell receptor beta chains from a single sample sequenced in a study of T cells expressing NK-cell markers. TCRdb re-called the 5' RACE reads, yielding one record per CDR3 amino acid sequence without DNA. The sample's table shows roughly 180,000 distinct CDR3 sequences. The sample taken for sequencing was blood T cells: a sorted CD56 or NKG2C T cell subset, CD4+ or CD8+ T cells, or bulk PBMC T cells (not recorded which). The receptors originated from a woman aged 18 to 69 in good health.

The V call is TRBV6-4, the J call TRBJ1-2; the TCRdb D gene call, TRBD1, has no DNA to confirm it. There are 14 residues in the CDR3. The germline V gene has CDR1 MRHNA and CDR2 SNTAGT. CDR3 loop: CASSGQGASGGYTF.

This chain uses TRBV9 with TRBJ2-3; TCRdb's D call, TRBD2, is unchecked because there is no DNA. CDR1 SGDLS and CDR2 YYNGEE come from the germline V gene. This CDR3 is 16 amino acids long. CDR3 in amino acids: CASSVGLAMSVDTQYF.

The V call is TRBV6-1, the J call TRBJ2-3; TCRdb picks TRBD1, but there is no DNA to check that call. Germline CDR1 and CDR2: MNHNS and SASEGT. This CDR3 is built from 16 residues. This chain's CDR3 is CASSPRPGISTDTQYF.

The J gene is TRBJ2-7, the V gene TRBV11-2. From germline, CDR1 is SGHAT and CDR2 FQNNGV. The CDR3 is 15 residues long. This CDR3 is CASSLIGGISYEQYF.

The V and J genes are TRBV7-9 and TRBJ1-1; with no DNA, the TCRdb D assignment of TRBD1 cannot be verified. Germline values: CDR1 SEHNR, CDR2 FQNEAQ (reference sequence). There are 14 residues in the CDR3. The CDR3 is CASSEGHRNTEAFF.

The rearrangement links TRBV5-1 to TRBJ1-4. From germline, CDR1 is SGHRS and CDR2 YFSETQ. The CDR3 contains 16 residues. CDR3 in amino acids: CASSLAPPGIDEKLFF.

The gene calls are TRBV11-2 and TRBJ2-3; TCRdb lists TRBD1, though no DNA is available to test this call. The CDR3 covers 13 residues. Germline loops: CDR1 SGHAT, CDR2 FQNNGV. CDR3 sequence reads: CASNPGYTDTQYF.

The rearrangement joins TRBV12-3 or TRBV12-4 to TRBJ2-5; there is no DNA to check the TCRdb D call of TRBD1. CDR3 length equals 13 residues. The CDR3 is CASKKDSQETQYF.

V gene TRBV6-6 combines with J gene TRBJ1-2; TCRdb indicates TRBD1, and absent DNA this call remains unverified. Germline-derived CDR1 and CDR2 are MNHNY and SVGAGI (reference sequence). The CDR3 runs to 12 residues. The CDR3: CASMDRGIGYTF.

This chain joins TRBV12-3 or TRBV12-4 and TRBJ2-1. CDR3 length equals 14 residues. CDR3 region: CASSMTRLYNEQFF.

The rearrangement joins TRBV27 to TRBJ2-1; TCRdb designates TRBD2, a call that cannot be tested without DNA. The germline V gene has CDR1 MNHEY and CDR2 SMNVEV (reference sequence). The CDR3 is 20 amino acids. The CDR3 loop is CASSSLGTSGGKSSYNEQFF.

This chain connects TRBV7-6 to TRBJ2-1; TCRdb reports TRBD2, a call that lacks DNA to check it against. Looked up from germline, CDR1 is SGHVS and CDR2 is FNYEAQ. This CDR3 spans 14 amino acids. CDR3 amino acids: CASSAVDWENEQFF.

CDR3 protein: CSASSGPHYNEQFF. The chain uses TRBV20-1 and TRBJ2-1; TCRdb's D call, TRBD1, is unchecked because there is no DNA. The CDR3 consists of 14 residues. The V gene's germline CDR1 is DFQATT and CDR2 SNEGSKA (reference sequence).

The V call is TRBV12-3 or TRBV12-4, the J call TRBJ2-3; the TCRdb D gene call, TRBD2, has no DNA to confirm it. This CDR3 is built from 16 residues. The CDR3 region is CASSYRLAGVMYTQYF.

The V call is TRBV7-2, the J call TRBJ2-5; the D call of TRBD1 rests on TCRdb alone, since no DNA is present to check it. In germline, CDR1 is SGHTA, CDR2 FQGNSA. The length of the CDR3 is 16 residues. CDR3 sequence reads: CASSLAGGQNQETQYF.

The gene calls are TRBV5-1 and TRBJ2-2; TCRdb selects TRBD2, and the lack of DNA leaves this call unchecked. This CDR3 is 15 amino acids long. Germline V gene data show CDR1 as SGHRS and CDR2 as YFSETQ. CDR3 loop: CASSFSEPYTGELFF.